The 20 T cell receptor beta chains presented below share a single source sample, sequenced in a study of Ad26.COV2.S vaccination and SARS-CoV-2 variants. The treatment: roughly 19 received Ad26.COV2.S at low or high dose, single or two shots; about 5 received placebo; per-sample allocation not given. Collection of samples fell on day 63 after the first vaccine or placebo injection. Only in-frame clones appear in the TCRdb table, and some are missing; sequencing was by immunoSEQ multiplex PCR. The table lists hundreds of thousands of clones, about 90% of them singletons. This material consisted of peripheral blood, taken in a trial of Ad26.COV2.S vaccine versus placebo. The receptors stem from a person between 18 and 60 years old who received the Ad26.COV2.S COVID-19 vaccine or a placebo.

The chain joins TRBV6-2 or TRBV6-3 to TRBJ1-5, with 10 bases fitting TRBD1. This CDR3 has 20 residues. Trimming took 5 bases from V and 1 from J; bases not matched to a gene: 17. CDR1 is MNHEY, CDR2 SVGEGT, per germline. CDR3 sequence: CASSDPRGQGQRRSNQPQHF. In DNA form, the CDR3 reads TGTGCCAGCAGTGACCCTCGGGGACAGGGGCAGAGGAGGAGCAATCAGCCCCAGCATTTT.

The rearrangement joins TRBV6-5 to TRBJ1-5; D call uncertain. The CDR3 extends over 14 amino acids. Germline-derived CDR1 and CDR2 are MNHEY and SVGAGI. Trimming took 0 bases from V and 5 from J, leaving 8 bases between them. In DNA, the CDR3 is TGTGCCAGCAGTTACTCTTTCAGTCATCAGCCCCAGCATTTT. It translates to CASSYSFSHQPQHF.

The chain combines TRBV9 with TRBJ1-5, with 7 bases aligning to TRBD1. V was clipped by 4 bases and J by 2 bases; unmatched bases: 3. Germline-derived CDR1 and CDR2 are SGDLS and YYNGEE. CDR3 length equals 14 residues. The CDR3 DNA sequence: TGTGCCAGCAGCCAAGGGACAGGCAATCAGCCCCAGCATTTT. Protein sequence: CASSQGTGNQPQHF.

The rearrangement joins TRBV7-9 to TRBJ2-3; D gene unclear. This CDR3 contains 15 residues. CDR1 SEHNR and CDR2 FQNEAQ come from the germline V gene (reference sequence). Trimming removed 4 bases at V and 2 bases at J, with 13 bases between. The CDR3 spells CASSYSPLYTDTQYF. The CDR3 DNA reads TGTGCCAGCAGCTACTCCCCCCTATACACAGATACGCAGTATTTT.

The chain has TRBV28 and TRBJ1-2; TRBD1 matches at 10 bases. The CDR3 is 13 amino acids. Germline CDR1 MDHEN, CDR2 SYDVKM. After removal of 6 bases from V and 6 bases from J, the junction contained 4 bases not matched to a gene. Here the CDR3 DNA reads TGTGCCAGCAGGCAGACAGGGGGCGATGGCTACACCTTC. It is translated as CASRQTGGDGYTF.

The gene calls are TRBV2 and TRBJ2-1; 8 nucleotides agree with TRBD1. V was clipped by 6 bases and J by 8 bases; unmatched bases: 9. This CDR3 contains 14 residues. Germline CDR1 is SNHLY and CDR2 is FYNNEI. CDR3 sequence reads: CASSRGLESYEQFF. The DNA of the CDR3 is TGTGCCAGCAGCAGGGGGCTTGAGAGCTATGAGCAGTTCTTC.

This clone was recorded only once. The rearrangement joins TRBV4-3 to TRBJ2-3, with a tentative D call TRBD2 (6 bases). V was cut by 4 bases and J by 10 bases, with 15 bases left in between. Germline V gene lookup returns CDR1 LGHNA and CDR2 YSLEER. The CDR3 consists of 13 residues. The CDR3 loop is CASSPRWRGAQYF. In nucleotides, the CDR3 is TGCGCCAGCAGCCCCCGGTGGCGGGGAGCGCAGTATTTT.

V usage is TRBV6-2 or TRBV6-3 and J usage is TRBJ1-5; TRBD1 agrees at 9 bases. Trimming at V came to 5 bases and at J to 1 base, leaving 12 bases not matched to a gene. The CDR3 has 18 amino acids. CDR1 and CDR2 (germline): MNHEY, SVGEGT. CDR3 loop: CASSPLWTGDRSNQPQHF. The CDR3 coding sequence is TGTGCCAGCAGTCCACTATGGACAGGGGATAGGAGCAATCAGCCCCAGCATTTT.

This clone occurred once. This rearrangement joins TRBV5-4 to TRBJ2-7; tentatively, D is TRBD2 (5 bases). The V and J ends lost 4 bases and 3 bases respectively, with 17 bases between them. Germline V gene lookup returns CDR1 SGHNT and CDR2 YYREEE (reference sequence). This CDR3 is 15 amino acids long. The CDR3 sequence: CASSHGVKKDYEQYF. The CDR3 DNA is TGTGCCAGCAGCCACGGGGTAAAGAAAGACTACGAGCAGTACTTC.

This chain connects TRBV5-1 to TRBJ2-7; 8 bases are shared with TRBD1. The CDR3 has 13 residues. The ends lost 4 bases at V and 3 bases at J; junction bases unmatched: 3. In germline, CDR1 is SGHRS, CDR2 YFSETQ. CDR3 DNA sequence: TGCGCCAGCAGCGTCGACAGGGGCTACGAGCAGTACTTC. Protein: CASSVDRGYEQYF.

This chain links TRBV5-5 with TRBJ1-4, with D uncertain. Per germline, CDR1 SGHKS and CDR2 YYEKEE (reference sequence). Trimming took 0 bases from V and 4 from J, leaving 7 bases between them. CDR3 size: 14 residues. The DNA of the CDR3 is TGTGCCAGCAGCTTGGGGCTGGGTAATGAAAAACTGTTTTTT. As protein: CASSLGLGNEKLFF.

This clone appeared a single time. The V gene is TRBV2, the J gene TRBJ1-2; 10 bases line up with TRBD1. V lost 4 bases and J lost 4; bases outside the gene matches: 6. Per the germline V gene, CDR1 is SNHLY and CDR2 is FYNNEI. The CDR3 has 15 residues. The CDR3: CASSATGGNSYGYTF. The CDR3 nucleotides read TGTGCCAGCAGTGCGACAGGGGGCAACTCCTATGGCTACACCTTC.

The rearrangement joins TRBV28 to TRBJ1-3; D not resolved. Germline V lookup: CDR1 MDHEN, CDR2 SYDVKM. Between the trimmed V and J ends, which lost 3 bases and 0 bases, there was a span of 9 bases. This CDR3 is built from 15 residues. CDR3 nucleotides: TGTGCCAGCAGTTTTCGACGAATCTCTGGAAACACCATATATTTT. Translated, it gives CASSFRRISGNTIYF.

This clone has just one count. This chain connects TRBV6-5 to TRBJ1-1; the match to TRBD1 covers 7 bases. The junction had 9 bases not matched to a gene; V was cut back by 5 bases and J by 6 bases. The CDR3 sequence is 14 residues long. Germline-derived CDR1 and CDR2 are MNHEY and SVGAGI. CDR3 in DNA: TGTGCCAGCAGTCCACTTTCACAGGGGCCTGAAGCTTTCTTT. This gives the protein CASSPLSQGPEAFF.

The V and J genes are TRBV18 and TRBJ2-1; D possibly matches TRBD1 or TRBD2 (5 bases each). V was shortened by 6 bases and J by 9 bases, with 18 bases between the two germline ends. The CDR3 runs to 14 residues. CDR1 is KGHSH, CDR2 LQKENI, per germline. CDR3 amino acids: CASSPTGTWFEQFF. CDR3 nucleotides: TGTGCCAGCTCGCCAACGGGGACGTGGTTTGAGCAGTTCTTC.

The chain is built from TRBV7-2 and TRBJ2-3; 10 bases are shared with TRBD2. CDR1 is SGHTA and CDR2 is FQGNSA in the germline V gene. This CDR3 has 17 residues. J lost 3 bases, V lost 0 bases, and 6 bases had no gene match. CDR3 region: CASSLAPAGGQTDTQYF. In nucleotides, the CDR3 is TGTGCCAGCAGCTTAGCGCCAGCGGGGGGGCAGACAGATACGCAGTATTTT.

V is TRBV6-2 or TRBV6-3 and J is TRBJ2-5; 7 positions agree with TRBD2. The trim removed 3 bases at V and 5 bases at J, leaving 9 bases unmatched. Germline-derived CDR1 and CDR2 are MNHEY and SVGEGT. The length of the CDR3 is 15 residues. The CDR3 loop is CASSYSAGDLETQYF. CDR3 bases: TGTGCCAGCAGTTATTCGGCGGGGGATCTGGAGACCCAGTACTTC.

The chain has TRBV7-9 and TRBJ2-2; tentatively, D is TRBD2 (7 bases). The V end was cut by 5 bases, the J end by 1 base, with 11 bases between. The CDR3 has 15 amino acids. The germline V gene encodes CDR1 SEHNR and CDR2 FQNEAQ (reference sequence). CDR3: CASSKRDKNTGELFF. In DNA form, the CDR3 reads TGTGCCAGCAGCAAGCGGGACAAGAACACCGGGGAGCTGTTTTTT.

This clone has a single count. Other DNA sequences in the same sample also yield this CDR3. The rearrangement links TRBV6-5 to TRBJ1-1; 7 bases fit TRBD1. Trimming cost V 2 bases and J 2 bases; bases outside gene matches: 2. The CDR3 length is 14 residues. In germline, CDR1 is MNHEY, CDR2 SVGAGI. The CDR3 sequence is CASSYGTVNTEAFF. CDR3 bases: TGTGCCAGCAGTTACGGGACAGTAAACACTGAAGCTTTCTTT.

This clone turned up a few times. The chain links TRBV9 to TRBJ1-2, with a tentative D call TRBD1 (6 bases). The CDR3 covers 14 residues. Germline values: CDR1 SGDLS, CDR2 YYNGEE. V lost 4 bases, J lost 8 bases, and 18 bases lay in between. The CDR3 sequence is CASSRSTGLEGYTF. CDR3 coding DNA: TGTGCCAGCAGCAGAAGCACAGGGCTCGAGGGCTACACCTTC.